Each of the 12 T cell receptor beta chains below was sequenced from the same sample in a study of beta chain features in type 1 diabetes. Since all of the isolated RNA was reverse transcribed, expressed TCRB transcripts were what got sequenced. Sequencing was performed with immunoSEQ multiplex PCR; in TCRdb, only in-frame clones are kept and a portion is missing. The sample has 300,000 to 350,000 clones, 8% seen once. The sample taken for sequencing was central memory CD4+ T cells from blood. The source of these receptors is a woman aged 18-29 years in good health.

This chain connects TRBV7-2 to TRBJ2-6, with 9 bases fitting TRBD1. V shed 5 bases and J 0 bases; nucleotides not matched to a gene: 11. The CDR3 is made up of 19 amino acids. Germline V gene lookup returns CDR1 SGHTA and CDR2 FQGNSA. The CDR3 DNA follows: TGTGCCAGCAGCCGTACCGGGACAGGGACGCCCTCTGGGGCCAACGTCCTGACTTTC. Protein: CASSRTGTGTPSGANVLTF.

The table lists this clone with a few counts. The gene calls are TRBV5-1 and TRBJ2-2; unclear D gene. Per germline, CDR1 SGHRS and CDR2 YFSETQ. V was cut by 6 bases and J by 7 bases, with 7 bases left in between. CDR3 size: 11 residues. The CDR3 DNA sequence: TGCGCCAGCAAACCGGACGGGGAGCTGTTTTTT. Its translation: CASKPDGELFF.

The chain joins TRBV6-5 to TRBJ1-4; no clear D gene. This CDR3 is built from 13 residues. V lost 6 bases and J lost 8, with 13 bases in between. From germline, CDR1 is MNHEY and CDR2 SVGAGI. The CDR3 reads CASSPRGVEKLFF. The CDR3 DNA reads TGTGCCAGCAGCCCGCGGGGTGTCGAAAAACTGTTTTTT.

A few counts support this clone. In nucleotides, the CDR3 is TGTGCCAGCAGCCGCATAGACGGGGTGCCGGGCTACACCTTC. This translates into CASSRIDGVPGYTF. The chain carries TRBV27 and TRBJ1-2; D call uncertain. The CDR3 contains 14 residues. Germline-derived CDR1 and CDR2 are MNHEY and SMNVEV (reference sequence). V was trimmed by 6 bases and J by 8 bases, leaving 19 bases between them.

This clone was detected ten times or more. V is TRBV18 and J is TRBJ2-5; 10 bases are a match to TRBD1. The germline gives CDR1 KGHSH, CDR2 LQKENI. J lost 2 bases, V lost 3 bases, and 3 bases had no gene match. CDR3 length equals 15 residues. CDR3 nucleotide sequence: TGTGCCAGCTCACCGGGACAGGGGCAACAAGAGACCCAGTACTTC. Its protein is CASSPGQGQQETQYF. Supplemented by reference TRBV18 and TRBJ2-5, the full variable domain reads NAGVMQNPRHLVRRRGQEARLRCSPMKGHSHVYWYRQLPEEGLKFMVYLQKENIIDESGMPKERFSAEFPKEGPSILRIQQVVRGDSAAYFCASSPGQGQQETQYFGPGTRLLVL.

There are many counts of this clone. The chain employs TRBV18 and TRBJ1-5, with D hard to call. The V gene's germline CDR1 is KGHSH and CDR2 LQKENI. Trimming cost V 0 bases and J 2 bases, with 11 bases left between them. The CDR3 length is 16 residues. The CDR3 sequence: CASSPPSGQRNQPQHF. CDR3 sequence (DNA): TGTGCCAGCTCACCACCGAGCGGGCAGCGCAATCAGCCCCAGCATTTT.

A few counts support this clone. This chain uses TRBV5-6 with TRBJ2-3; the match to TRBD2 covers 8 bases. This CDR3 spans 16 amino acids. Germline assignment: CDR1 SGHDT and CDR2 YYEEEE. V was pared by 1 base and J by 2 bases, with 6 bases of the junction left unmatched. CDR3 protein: CASSLTLAGNTDTQYF. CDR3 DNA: TGTGCCAGCAGCTTGACCCTAGCGGGCAACACAGATACGCAGTATTTT.

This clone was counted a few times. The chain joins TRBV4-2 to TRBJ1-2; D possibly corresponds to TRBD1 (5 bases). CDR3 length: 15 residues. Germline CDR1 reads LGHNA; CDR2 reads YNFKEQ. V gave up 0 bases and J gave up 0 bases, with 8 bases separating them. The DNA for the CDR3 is TGTGCCAGCAGCCAAGATACAGGACCTAACTATGGCTACACCTTC. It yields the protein CASSQDTGPNYGYTF.

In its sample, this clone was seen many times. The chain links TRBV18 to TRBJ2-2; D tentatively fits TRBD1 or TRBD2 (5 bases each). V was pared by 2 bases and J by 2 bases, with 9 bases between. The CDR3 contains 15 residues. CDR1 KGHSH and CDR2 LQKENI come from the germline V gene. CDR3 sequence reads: CASSPFGTNTGELFF. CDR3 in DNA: TGTGCCAGCTCACCATTCGGGACCAACACCGGGGAGCTGTTTTTT.

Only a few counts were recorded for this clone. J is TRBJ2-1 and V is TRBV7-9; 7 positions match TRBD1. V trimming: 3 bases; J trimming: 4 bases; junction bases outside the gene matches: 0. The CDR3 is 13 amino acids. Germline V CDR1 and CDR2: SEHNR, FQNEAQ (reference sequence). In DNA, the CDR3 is TGTGCCAGCAGCTTGACAGGGTACAATGAGCAGTTCTTC. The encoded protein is CASSLTGYNEQFF.

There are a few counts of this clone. The CDR3 region has the DNA TGTGCCAGCAGCGCCACAGGGTCTGGCGGGACCCAGTACTTC. This encodes CASSATGSGGTQYF. This sequence joins TRBV11-2 and TRBJ2-5; TRBD1 might be the D (6 bases). Germline loops: CDR1 SGHAT, CDR2 FQNNGV. Trimming removed 5 bases from V and 7 bases from J, with 17 bases in between. This CDR3 comprises 14 residues.

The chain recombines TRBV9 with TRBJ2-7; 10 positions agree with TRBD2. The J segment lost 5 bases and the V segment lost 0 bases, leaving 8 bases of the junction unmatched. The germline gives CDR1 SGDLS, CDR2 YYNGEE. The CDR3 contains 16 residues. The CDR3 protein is CASSVGVAGGRDEQYF. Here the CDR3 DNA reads TGTGCCAGCAGCGTAGGTGTAGCGGGAGGTAGAGACGAGCAGTACTTC.